This TCR beta chain originates from a study of breast tumors, draining lymph nodes, adjacent tissues. J gave up 5 bases and V 2 bases, and 8 bases lay outside the gene matches. CDR1 is DFQATT, CDR2 SNEGSKA, per germline (reference sequence). The CDR3 spans 15 residues. This clonotype was found many times. TCRdb passed the multiplex PCR reads through MiXCR, listing each CDR3 protein once. The sample lists roughly 130,000 distinct CDR3 sequences, nearly 20% occurring once. Axillary draining lymph nodes of breast cancer patients supplied the node samples. The sequence was obtained from a female donor with breast cancer. Some clones in this sample may be carry-over from other donors' samples. The V gene is TRBV20-1, the J gene TRBJ2-5; the match to TRBD1 covers 10 bases. The specimen was axillary lymph node tissue. The CDR3 region is CSARPGTGVGETQYF. DNA for the CDR3: TGCAGTGCTAGACCCGGGACAGGGGTCGGGGAGACCCAGTACTTC.